Reported below is one TCR beta chain. This clone was picked up a small number of times. Its antigen specificity is not known. One base away there is no much larger clone; base qualities are not given. These data originate in a study of neoadjuvant anti-PD-1 for oral cavity cancer (dated by TCRdb to the early 2020s). Broadly, across the study: Before curative-intent surgical resection, most patients were given three to four biweekly doses of nivolumab at 3 mg/kg. For patients who did not progress, a fourth nivolumab dose was given around day 43, followed by definitive surgical resection on days 50-56. Under RECIST 1.1, a patient counted as a responder if showing complete response, partial response or stable disease, and as a non-responder if showing progression. A roughly 35% response rate was observed in the parent correlative cohort, in which about a dozen patients were included.

This specimen's time point label, interpreted: after neoadjuvant nivolumab, at surgical resection. None of the patients had received prior systemic or radiation treatment, and all were newly diagnosed with stage II-IVA oral cavity squamous cell carcinoma. The cohort was composed of patients with HPV-negative, locally advanced oral cavity squamous cell carcinoma. Peripheral blood mononuclear cells were analyzed directly and were not maintained or expanded in culture. The samples were obtained from a longitudinal correlative study of a single-arm phase II trial testing neoadjuvant nivolumab in oral cavity squamous cell carcinoma. Genomic DNA-based TCRbeta sequencing was performed on subject-matched pre- and post-treatment PBMCs and tumors from three responders and three non-responders. Peripheral blood mononuclear cells were drawn once before nivolumab treatment and a second time after treatment, when surgery took place. The Maxwell RSC DNA from Cells kit was used to isolate genomic DNA from PBMCs.

For deep sequencing of PBMC libraries, mostly 400 to 550 ng of input genomic DNA was used, and six replicates were run per sample. The immunoSEQ hsTCRbeta kit was used to prepare TCRbeta libraries according to the manufacturer's instructions. An Illumina NovaSeq 6000 S4 flow cell was used to sequence the final libraries, which had first been combined to 3 nM. The study's processing was this. The immunoSEQ Analyzer handled quality control and preprocessing of the raw data. The analysis was restricted to productive rearrangements, with each unique CDR3 amino acid sequence defining a clonotype. Repertoire clonality was estimated as the Gini-Simpson index, computed with the R package tcR. Student's t test was used to compare Gini indices, and Pearson correlation was used to assess associations with tumor size change. TCRdb stores this immuneACCESS table with in-frame sequences only. Part of the clones is absent; in the studies checked, under half of the shortfall reflects unresolved V genes, and no reason is known for the rest. V and J calls and clone size are copied from that table; D and trimming were computed from the DNA. Recorded for this sample are 9,000 to 10,000 clones; about 70% of them occurred a single time. Together, the top ten hold approximately 3.5% of the sample.

Here is what the overall study found, with its caveats: The TCR analyses had only a few patients in each response group, and the authors called for validation in larger cohorts. Higher pretreatment blood TCRbeta clonality and lower post-treatment tumor TCRbeta clonality were correlated with higher pretreatment blood Treg/Th17 ratios. After neoadjuvant nivolumab, significantly higher T cell clonality (Gini index) was found within PBMCs in non-responders than in responders.

The CDR3 runs 15 residues from the cysteine to the phenylalanine. Just CDR3 DNA is preserved here, 45 bases in frame from base 1. CDR1 is given as WSHSY and CDR2 as SAAADI, both from the germline V gene. The V and J ends are trimmed by 8 bases and 9 bases, leaving 23 bases between them. The sample here was PBMCs, taken after nivolumab (anti-PD-1) treatment. The TCR sequence derives from a person aged 35-80 years with oral cavity squamous cell carcinoma. Recombination connected TRBV10-2 to TRBJ2-1; the best D guess is TRBD2, with 6 bases matching. The CDR3 has the sequence CASGPSGAGPIEQFF. Here is the DNA: TGCGCCAGCGGCCCTTCGGGAGCTGGCCCGATTGAGCAGTTCTTC.